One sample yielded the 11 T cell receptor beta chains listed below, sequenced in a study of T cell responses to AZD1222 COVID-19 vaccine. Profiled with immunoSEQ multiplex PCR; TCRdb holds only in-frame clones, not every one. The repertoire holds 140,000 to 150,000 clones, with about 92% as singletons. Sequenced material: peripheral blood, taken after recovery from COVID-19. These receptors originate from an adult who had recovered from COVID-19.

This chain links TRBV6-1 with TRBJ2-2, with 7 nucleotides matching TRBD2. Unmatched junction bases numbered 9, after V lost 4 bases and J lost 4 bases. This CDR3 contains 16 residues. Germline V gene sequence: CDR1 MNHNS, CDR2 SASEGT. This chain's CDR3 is CASSVQTGLTTGELFF. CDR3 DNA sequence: TGTGCCAGCAGTGTACAAACGGGACTAACCACCGGGGAGCTGTTTTTT.

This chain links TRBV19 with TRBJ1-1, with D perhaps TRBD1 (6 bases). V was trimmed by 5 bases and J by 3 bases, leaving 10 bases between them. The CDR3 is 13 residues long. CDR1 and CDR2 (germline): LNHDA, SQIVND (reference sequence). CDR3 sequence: CASSAGEDTEAFF. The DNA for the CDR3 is TGTGCCAGTAGTGCAGGGGAGGACACTGAAGCTTTCTTT. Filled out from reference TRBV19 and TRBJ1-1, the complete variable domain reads DGGITQSPKYLFRKEGQNVTLSCEQNLNHDAMYWYRQDPGQGLRLIYYSQIVNDFQKGDIAEGYSVSREKKESFPLTVTSAQKNPTAFYLCASSAGEDTEAFFGQGTRLTVV.

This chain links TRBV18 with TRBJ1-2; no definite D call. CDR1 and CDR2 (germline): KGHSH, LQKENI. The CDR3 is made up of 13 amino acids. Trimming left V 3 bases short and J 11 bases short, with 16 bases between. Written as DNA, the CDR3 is TGTGCCAGCTCACCGCCTGTAGGGCCGCGATACACCTTC. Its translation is CASSPPVGPRYTF.

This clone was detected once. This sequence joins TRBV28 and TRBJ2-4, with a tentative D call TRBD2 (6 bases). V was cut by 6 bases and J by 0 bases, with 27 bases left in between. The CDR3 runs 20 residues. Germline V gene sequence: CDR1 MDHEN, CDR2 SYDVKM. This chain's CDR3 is CASSPALDRGCFLAKNIQYF. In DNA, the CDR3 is TGTGCCAGCAGCCCCGCCCTCGATCGGGGGTGCTTCTTAGCCAAAAACATTCAGTACTTC.

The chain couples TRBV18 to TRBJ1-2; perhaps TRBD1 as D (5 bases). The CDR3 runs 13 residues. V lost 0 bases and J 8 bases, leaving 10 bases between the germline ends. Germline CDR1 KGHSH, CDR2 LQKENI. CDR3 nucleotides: TGTGCCAGCTCACCACCGGGGGGTCACGGCTACACCTTC. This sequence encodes CASSPPGGHGYTF.

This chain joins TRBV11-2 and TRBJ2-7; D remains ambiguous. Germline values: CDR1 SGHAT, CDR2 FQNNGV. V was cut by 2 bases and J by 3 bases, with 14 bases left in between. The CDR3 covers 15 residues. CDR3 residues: CASSLRTPGDYEQYF. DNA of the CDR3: TGTGCCAGCAGCTTAAGAACACCCGGAGACTACGAGCAGTACTTC.

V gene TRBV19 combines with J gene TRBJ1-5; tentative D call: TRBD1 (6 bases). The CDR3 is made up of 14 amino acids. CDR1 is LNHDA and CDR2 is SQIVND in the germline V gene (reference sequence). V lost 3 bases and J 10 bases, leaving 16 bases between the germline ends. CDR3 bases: TGTGCCAGTAGTATGGGAGGGGGTGTTGGTCCCCAGCATTTT. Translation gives CASSMGGGVGPQHF.

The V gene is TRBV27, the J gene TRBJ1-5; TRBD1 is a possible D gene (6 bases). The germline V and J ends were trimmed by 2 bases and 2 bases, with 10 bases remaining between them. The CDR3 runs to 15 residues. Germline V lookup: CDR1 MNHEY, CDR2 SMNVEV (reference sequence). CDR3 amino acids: CASSLTRQGNQPQHF. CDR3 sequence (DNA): TGTGCCAGCAGTTTAACCCGACAGGGCAATCAGCCCCAGCATTTT.

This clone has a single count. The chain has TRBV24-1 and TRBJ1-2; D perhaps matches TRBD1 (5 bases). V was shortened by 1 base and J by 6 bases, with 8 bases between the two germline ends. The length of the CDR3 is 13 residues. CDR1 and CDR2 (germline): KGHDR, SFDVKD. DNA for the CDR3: TGTGCCACCAGTGATTTCTGGGGGAATGGCTACACCTTC. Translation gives CATSDFWGNGYTF.

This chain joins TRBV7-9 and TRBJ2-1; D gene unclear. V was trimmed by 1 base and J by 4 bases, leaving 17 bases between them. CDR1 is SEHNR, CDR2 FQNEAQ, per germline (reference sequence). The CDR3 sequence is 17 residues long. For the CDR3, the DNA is TGTGCCAGCAGCTTAGATCATGAAGGTAGGGTGTACAATGAGCAGTTCTTC. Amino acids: CASSLDHEGRVYNEQFF.

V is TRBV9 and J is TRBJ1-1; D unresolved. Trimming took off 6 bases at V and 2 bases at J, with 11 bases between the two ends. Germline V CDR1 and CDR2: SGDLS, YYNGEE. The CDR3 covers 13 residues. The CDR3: CASNNPSNTEAFF. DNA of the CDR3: TGTGCCAGCAACAATCCATCCAACACTGAAGCTTTCTTT.